What follows are 22 T cell receptor beta chains derived from one specimen sequenced in a study of blood T cell repertoires in COVID-19. TCRdb's table, derived via immunoSEQ multiplex PCR, lists solely in-frame clones and lacks some. The sample shows approximately 90,000 clones, around nine tenths of them seen only once. The sample consisted of peripheral blood. These receptors all stem from an elderly woman with acute or convalescent COVID-19.

This clone was detected many times. The V and J genes are TRBV28 and TRBJ2-2; D possibly corresponds to TRBD2 (5 bases). V lost 6 bases to trimming and J lost 6 bases, with 14 bases between them. This CDR3 region has 14 residues. CDR1 and CDR2 (germline): MDHEN, SYDVKM. The CDR3 here is CASSRPEGPGELFF. The CDR3 coding sequence is TGTGCCAGCAGCAGACCCGAGGGCCCCGGGGAGCTGTTTTTT.

The chain employs TRBV5-5 and TRBJ1-6, with unresolved D. CDR1 is SGHKS and CDR2 is YYEKEE in the germline V gene (reference sequence). The CDR3 runs to 15 residues. Trimming took 6 bases from V and 8 from J, leaving 18 bases between them. This CDR3 reads CASTFPAGKYSPLHF. The CDR3 coding sequence is TGTGCCAGCACCTTCCCGGCGGGCAAATATTCACCCCTCCACTTT. Drawing the rest from reference TRBV5-5 and TRBJ1-6, the complete variable domain is DAGVTQSPTHLIKTRGQQVTLRCSPISGHKSVSWYQQVLGQGPQFIFQYYEKEERGRGNFPDRFSARQFPNYSSELNVNALLLGDSALYLCASTFPAGKYSPLHFGNGTRLTVT.

The CDR3 DNA is TGTGCCAGCAGCCCCCGGACAGGGGAGGCTTTCTTT. The encoded protein is CASSPRTGEAFF. This rearrangement joins TRBV7-3 to TRBJ1-1; 9 nucleotides align to TRBD1. After removal of 5 bases from V and 11 bases from J, the junction contained 6 bases not matched to a gene. CDR3 length: 12 amino acids. From germline, CDR1 is SGHTA and CDR2 FQGTGA.

The gene calls are TRBV2 and TRBJ2-3; perhaps TRBD2 as D (5 bases). Germline assignment: CDR1 SNHLY and CDR2 FYNNEI. The V and J ends lost 1 base and 2 bases respectively, with 10 bases between them. The CDR3 covers 15 residues. The CDR3: CASSEGLAHTDTQYF. The DNA for the CDR3 is TGTGCCAGCAGTGAAGGCCTAGCCCACACAGATACGCAGTATTTT.

This chain joins TRBV6-4 and TRBJ2-7; D possibly corresponds to TRBD2 (5 bases). Germline assignment: CDR1 MRHNA and CDR2 SNTAGT. CDR3 size: 12 residues. V lost 0 bases and J lost 12, with 12 bases in between. In DNA form, the CDR3 reads TGTGCCAGCAGTGACTCGATGGGGAGATTGTACTTC. This sequence encodes CASSDSMGRLYF.

This rearrangement joins TRBV11-2 to TRBJ2-7; TRBD2 agrees at 12 bases. After removal of 4 bases from V and 3 bases from J, the junction contained 7 bases not matched to a gene. This CDR3 contains 16 residues. Germline CDR1 SGHAT, CDR2 FQNNGV. CDR3 residues: CASSSYRTSGDYEQYF. The CDR3, as DNA: TGTGCCAGCAGCTCCTATAGGACTAGCGGGGACTACGAGCAGTACTTC.

The rearrangement uses TRBV11-1 and TRBJ2-3; TRBD2 matches at 8 bases. CDR1 and CDR2 from the germline V gene are SGHAT and FQDESV (reference sequence). With V trimmed by 1 base and J by 4 bases, 4 bases remained unmatched. The length of the CDR3 is 15 residues. The CDR3 coding sequence is TGTGCCAGCAGCTTAGTAGCGGGGCGGGCAGATACGCAGTATTTT. It yields the protein CASSLVAGRADTQYF.

The chain links TRBV28 to TRBJ2-2, with 12 bases fitting TRBD2. Germline lookup yields CDR1 MDHEN and CDR2 SYDVKM. The CDR3 runs to 15 residues. After removal of 7 bases from V and 5 bases from J, the junction contained 5 bases not matched to a gene. The CDR3, as DNA: TGTGCCAGCATCCGGACTAGCGGGGCGACCGGGGAGCTGTTTTTT. It is translated as CASIRTSGATGELFF.

Remarks on this clone: Other DNA sequences in this specimen translate into the identical CDR3. This rearrangement joins TRBV6-5 to TRBJ2-7, with 10 nucleotides matching TRBD1. The germline V gene has CDR1 MNHEY and CDR2 SVGAGI. V lost 5 bases and J lost 4; bases outside the gene matches: 2. CDR3 size: 13 residues. CDR3 DNA sequence: TGTGCCAGCAGTCGGGACAGGGGTTACGAGCAGTACTTC. It is translated as CASSRDRGYEQYF.

The J gene is TRBJ1-2, the V gene TRBV2; D possibly corresponds to TRBD1 (5 bases). This CDR3 is built from 12 residues. Between the trimmed V and J ends, which lost 6 bases and 4 bases, there was a span of 9 bases. CDR1 and CDR2 (germline): SNHLY, FYNNEI. The DNA for the CDR3 is TGTGCCAGCAGGAGCGACAGCTATGGCTACACCTTC. The encoded protein is CASRSDSYGYTF.

This chain joins TRBV5-1 and TRBJ1-2; possibly TRBD1 for D (6 bases). V was cut by 4 bases and J by 5 bases, with 9 bases left in between. CDR3 length: 12 residues. Germline CDR1 is SGHRS and CDR2 is YFSETQ. CDR3 protein: CASSETGYGYTF. In nucleotides, the CDR3 is TGCGCCAGCAGCGAAACAGGGTATGGCTACACCTTC. Full variable domain (outside the CDR3, taken from reference TRBV5-1 and TRBJ1-2): KAGVTQTPRYLIKTRGQQVTLSCSPISGHRSVSWYQQTPGQGLQFLFEYFSETQRNKGNFPGRFSGRQFSNSRSEMNVSTLELGDSALYLCASSETGYGYTFGSGTRLTVV.

The chain recombines TRBV5-5 with TRBJ1-1; no firm D call. CDR1 and CDR2 from the germline V gene are SGHKS and YYEKEE (reference sequence). This CDR3 spans 13 amino acids. The V and J ends lost 0 bases and 1 base respectively, with 4 bases between them. In DNA form, the CDR3 reads TGTGCCAGCAGCTTGGGCAGGAACACTGAAGCTTTCTTT. Its translation: CASSLGRNTEAFF. The complete variable domain, with remaining parts taken from reference TRBV5-5 and TRBJ1-1, reads DAGVTQSPTHLIKTRGQQVTLRCSPISGHKSVSWYQQVLGQGPQFIFQYYEKEERGRGNFPDRFSARQFPNYSSELNVNALLLGDSALYLCASSLGRNTEAFFGQGTRLTVV.

CDR3 sequence reads: CAISAYRDGTGELFF. DNA for the CDR3: TGTGCCATCAGTGCCTACAGGGACGGGACCGGGGAGCTGTTTTTT. The chain recombines TRBV10-3 with TRBJ2-2; D possibly corresponds to TRBD1 (6 bases). The CDR3 is made up of 15 amino acids. CDR1 and CDR2 from the germline V gene are ENHRY and SYGVKD. Trimming shortened V by 4 bases and J by 5 bases, and 14 bases separated the two germline ends.

The J gene is TRBJ2-3, the V gene TRBV6-4, with 8 bases fitting TRBD2. Trimming at V came to 2 bases and at J to 2 bases, leaving 3 bases not matched to a gene. CDR1 MRHNA and CDR2 SNTAGT come from the germline V gene. This CDR3 comprises 15 residues. CDR3 sequence (DNA): TGTGCCAGCAGTGACAGAGCGGGGGACACAGATACGCAGTATTTT. Its translation: CASSDRAGDTDTQYF.

This sequence joins TRBV21-1 and TRBJ1-5; the table's D gene call, TRBD1, was not cross checked with the DNA. TRBV21-1 is deemed a pseudogene. The CDR3 runs to 18 residues. CDR3 amino acids: CASSRGRTGKNSNQPQHF. CDR3 in DNA: TGTGCCAGCAGCAGAGGGAGGACAGGGAAAAATAGCAATCAGCCCCAGCATTTT.

The chain has TRBV3-1 (or the pseudogene TRBV3-2) and TRBJ1-5; D might be TRBD1 (5 bases). Trimming removed 0 bases from V and 6 bases from J, with 6 bases in between. The CDR3 totals 13 residues. Germline V lookup: CDR1 LGHDT, CDR2 YNNKEL (reference sequence). The CDR3 nucleotides are TGTGCCAGCAGCCAAGATAGGGGTCAGCCCCAGCATTTT. Translated, it gives CASSQDRGQPQHF.

J is TRBJ2-7 and V is TRBV6-5; D is perhaps TRBD1 (5 bases). The CDR3 runs to 15 residues. V lost 6 bases and J 6 bases, leaving 21 bases between the germline ends. The germline V gene has CDR1 MNHEY and CDR2 SVGAGI. The CDR3 region has the DNA TGTGCCAGCAGGAAGACTCCCCTAGGGGCCTCCGAGCAGTACTTC. Its translation: CASRKTPLGASEQYF.

This chain links TRBV28 with TRBJ1-6, with D unresolved. The germline gives CDR1 MDHEN, CDR2 SYDVKM. This CDR3 is 16 amino acids long. V was shortened by 0 bases and J by 0 bases, with 6 bases between the two germline ends. CDR3 sequence reads: CASSLWLSSYNSPLHF. DNA for the CDR3: TGTGCCAGCAGTTTATGGTTGAGCTCCTATAATTCACCCCTCCACTTT.

The V gene is TRBV9, the J gene TRBJ2-1; 7 bases line up with TRBD1. The CDR3 covers 13 residues. CDR1 and CDR2 (germline): SGDLS, YYNGEE. Trimming at V came to 4 bases and at J to 7 bases, leaving 5 bases not matched to a gene. The CDR3 DNA reads as TGTGCCAGCAGCACGGGACAGACAAATGAGCAGTTCTTC. Translation gives CASSTGQTNEQFF.

This clone was recorded once. CDR3 protein: CASSLDRRGYTF. Written as DNA, the CDR3 is TGTGCCAGCAGCCTCGACAGGAGGGGCTACACCTTC. The V and J genes are TRBV3-1 (or the pseudogene TRBV3-2) and TRBJ1-2; tentatively, D is TRBD1 (6 bases). From germline, CDR1 is LGHDT and CDR2 YNNKEL (reference sequence). Trimming shortened V by 4 bases and J by 8 bases, and 11 bases separated the two germline ends. The CDR3 covers 12 residues.

CDR3 region: CAISRTGDGNTIYF. For the CDR3, the DNA is TGTGCCATCAGTCGGACAGGGGATGGAAACACCATATATTTT. The chain couples TRBV10-3 to TRBJ1-3; 9 positions agree with TRBD1. The CDR3 has 14 amino acids. CDR1 is ENHRY and CDR2 is SYGVKD in the germline V gene. V gave up 5 bases and J gave up 3 bases; unmatched junction bases: 2.

The rearrangement uses TRBV29-1 and TRBJ1-5; 7 bases are shared with TRBD1. The length of the CDR3 is 13 residues. J was trimmed by 7 bases and V by 7 bases; bases with no gene match: 10. The V gene's germline CDR1 is SQVTM and CDR2 ANQGSEA. The CDR3 DNA is TGCAGCGCTCAGACAGGGTCAGGACAGCCCCAGCATTTT. Residues: CSAQTGSGQPQHF.